This T cell receptor (beta chain) was identified in a study of memory CD4+ T cells and cytomegalovirus serostatus. Overall study findings and caveats: Suggested: most of the CMV-linked TCR signature lies in CD4+ memory cells.

This clone was observed a handful of times. Its specificity is unknown. Single viable CD3+CD4+CD8-CD45RO+ cells were sorted as the memory CD4+ T cells. CMV serostatus came from serum IgG against pp150, pp28, p38, p52. V was pared by 3 bases and J by 7 bases, with 10 bases between. Germline V gene data show CDR1 as SGHVS and CDR2 as FNYEAQ. CDR3 length: 13 residues. Measured with immunoSEQ multiplex PCR; TCRdb has only the in-frame clones, and not every one. The sample consists of under 50,000 clones, 75% to 80% of them appearing once. The source of this sequence is an adult in good health and CMV-seronegative. J is TRBJ2-1 and V is TRBV7-6, with D hard to call. Sequencing input: memory CD4+ T cells from blood. The CDR3 DNA follows: TGTGCCAGCAGCTTCAACAACCCTAATGAGCAGTTCTTC. Its protein is CASSFNNPNEQFF.